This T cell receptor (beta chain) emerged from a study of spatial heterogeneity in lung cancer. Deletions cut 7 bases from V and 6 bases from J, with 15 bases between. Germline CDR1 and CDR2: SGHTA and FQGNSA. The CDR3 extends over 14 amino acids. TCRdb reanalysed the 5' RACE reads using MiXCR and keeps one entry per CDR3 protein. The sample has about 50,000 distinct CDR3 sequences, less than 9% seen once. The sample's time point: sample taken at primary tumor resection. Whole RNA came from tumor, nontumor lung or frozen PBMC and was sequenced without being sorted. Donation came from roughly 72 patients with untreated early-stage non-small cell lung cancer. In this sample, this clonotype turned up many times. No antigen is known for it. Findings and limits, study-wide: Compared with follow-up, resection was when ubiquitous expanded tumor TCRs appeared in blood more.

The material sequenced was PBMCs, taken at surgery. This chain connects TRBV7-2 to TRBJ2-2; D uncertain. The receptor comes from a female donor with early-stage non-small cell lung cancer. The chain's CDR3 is CASTLGTSPGELFF. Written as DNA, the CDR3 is TGTGCCAGCACCCTGGGCACGTCTCCCGGGGAGCTGTTTTTT. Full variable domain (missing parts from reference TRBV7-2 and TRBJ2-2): GAGVSQSPSNKVTEKGKDVELRCDPISGHTALYWYRQSLGQGLEFLIYFQGNSAPDKSGLPSDRFSAERTGGSVSTLTIQRTQQEDSAVYLCASTLGTSPGELFFGEGSRLTVL.